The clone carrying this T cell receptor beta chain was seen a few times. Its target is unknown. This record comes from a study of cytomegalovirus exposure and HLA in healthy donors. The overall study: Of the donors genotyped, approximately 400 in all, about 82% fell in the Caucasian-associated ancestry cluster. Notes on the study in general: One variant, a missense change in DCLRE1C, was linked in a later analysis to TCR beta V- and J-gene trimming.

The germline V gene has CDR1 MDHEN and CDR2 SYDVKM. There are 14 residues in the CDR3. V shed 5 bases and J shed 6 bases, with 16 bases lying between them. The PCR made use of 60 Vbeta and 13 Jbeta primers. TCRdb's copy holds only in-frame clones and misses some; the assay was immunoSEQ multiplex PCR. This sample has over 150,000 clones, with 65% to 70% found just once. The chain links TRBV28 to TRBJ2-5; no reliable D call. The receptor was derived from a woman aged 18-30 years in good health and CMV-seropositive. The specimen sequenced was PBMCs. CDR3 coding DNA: TGTGCCAGCAGTCCTCGACTTGAAATTAAGACCCAGTACTTC. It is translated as CASSPRLEIKTQYF.